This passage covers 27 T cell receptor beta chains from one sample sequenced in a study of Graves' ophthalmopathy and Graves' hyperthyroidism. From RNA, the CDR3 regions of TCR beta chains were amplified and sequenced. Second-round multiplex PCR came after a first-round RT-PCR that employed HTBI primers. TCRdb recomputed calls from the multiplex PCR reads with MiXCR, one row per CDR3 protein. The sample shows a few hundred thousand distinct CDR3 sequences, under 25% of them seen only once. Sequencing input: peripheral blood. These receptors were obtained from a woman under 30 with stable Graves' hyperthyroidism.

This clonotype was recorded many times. The CDR3: CASHPQGQPQHF. In DNA form, the CDR3 reads TGTGCCAGCCACCCCCAGGGACAGCCCCAGCATTTT. V and J are TRBV28 and TRBJ1-5, with TRBD1 as a possible D gene (5 bases). The CDR3 is 12 residues long. Germline assignment: CDR1 MDHEN and CDR2 SYDVKM. Trimming stripped 8 bases from V and 7 bases from J, with 12 bases between.

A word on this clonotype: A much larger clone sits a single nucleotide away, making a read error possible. In nucleotides, the CDR3 is TGTGCCAGCTCATCAGGGACTAGCGGGAACGAGCAGTACTTC. This codes for CASSSGTSGNEQYF. The chain recombines TRBV18 with TRBJ2-7, with TRBD2 matching over 13 bases. Germline assignment: CDR1 KGHSH and CDR2 LQKENI. V dropped 5 bases and J dropped 5; count of bases not matched to a gene: 3. The CDR3 spans 14 residues.

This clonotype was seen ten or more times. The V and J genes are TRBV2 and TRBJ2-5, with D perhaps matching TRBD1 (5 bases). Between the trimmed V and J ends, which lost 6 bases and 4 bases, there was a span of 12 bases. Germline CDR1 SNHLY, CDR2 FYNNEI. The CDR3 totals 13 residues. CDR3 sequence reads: CASSPGSGETQYF. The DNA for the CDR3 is TGTGCCAGCAGCCCAGGGTCGGGAGAGACCCAGTACTTC.

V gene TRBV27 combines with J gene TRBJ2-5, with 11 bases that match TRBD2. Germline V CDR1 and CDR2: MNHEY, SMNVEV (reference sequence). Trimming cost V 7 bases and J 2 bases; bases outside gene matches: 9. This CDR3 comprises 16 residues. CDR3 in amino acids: CASKGLAGGGQETQYF. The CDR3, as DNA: TGTGCCAGCAAAGGGCTAGCGGGGGGCGGACAAGAGACCCAGTACTTC.

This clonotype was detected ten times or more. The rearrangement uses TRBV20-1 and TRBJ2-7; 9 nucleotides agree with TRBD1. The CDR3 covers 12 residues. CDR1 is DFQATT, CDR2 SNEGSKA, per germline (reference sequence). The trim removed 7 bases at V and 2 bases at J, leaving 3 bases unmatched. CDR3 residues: CSGTGDTYEQYF. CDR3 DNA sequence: TGCAGTGGGACAGGGGACACCTACGAGCAGTACTTC.

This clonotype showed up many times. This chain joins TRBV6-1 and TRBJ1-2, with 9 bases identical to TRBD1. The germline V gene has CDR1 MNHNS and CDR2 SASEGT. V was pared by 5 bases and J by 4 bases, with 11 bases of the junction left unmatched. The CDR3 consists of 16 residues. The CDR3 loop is CASSLGPGQGGYGYTF. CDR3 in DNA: TGTGCCAGCAGTCTAGGCCCGGGACAGGGTGGCTATGGCTACACCTTC.

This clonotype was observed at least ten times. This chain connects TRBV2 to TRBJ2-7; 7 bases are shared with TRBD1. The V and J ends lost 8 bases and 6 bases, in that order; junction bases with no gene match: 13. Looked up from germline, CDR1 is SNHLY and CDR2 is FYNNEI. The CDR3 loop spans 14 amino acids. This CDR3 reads CASRIETGFTEQYF. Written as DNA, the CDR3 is TGTGCCAGCCGGATAGAGACAGGGTTTACCGAGCAGTACTTC.

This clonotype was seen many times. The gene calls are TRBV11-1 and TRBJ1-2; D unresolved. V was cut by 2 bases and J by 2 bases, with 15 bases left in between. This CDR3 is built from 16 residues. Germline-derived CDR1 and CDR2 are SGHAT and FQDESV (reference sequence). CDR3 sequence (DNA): TGTGCCAGCAGCTTACCCGGAGGACGAACGAACTATGGCTACACCTTC. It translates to CASSLPGGRTNYGYTF.

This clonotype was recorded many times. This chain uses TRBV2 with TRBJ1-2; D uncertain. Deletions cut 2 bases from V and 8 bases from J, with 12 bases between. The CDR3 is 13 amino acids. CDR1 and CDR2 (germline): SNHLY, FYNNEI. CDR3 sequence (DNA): TGTGCCAGCAGTGAAATCCGGGCGGGGGGCTACACCTTC. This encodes CASSEIRAGGYTF.

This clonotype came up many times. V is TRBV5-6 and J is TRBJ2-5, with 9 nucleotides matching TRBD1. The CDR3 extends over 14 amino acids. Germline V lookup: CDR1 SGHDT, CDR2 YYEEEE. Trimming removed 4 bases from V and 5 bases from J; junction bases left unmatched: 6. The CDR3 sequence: CASSRGTGRETQYF. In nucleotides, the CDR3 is TGTGCCAGCAGCCGCGGGACAGGGAGGGAGACCCAGTACTTC.

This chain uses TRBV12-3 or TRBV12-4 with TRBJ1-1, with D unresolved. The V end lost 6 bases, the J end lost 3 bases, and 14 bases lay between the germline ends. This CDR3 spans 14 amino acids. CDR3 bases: TGTGCCAGCAGCCAAACAACACGGTACACTGAAGCTTTCTTT. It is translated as CASSQTTRYTEAFF.

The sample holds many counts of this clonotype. The CDR3 loop is CASSYRDVYGYTF. The CDR3, as DNA: TGTGCCAGCAGCTATCGGGACGTTTATGGCTACACCTTC. This chain connects TRBV28 to TRBJ1-2, with D possibly matching TRBD1 (5 bases). The V end lost 6 bases, the J end lost 5 bases, and 13 bases lay between the germline ends. The CDR3 runs to 13 residues. Per the germline V gene, CDR1 is MDHEN and CDR2 is SYDVKM.

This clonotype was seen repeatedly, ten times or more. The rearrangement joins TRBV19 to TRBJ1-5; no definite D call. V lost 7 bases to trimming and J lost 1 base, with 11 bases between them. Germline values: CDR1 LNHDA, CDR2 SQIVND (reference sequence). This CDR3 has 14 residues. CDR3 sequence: CASTREDSNQPQHF. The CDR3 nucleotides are TGTGCCAGTACGAGAGAAGACAGCAATCAGCCCCAGCATTTT.

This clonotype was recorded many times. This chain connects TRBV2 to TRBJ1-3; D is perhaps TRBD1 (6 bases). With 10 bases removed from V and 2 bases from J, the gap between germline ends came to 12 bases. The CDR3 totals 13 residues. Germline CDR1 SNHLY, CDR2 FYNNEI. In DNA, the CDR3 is TGTGCCATATACAGGGAACCTGGAAACACCATATATTTT. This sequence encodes CAIYREPGNTIYF.

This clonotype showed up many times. The CDR3 reads CASSLSGRANYEQYF. The DNA of the CDR3 is TGTGCCAGCAGCCTTAGCGGGAGGGCCAACTACGAGCAGTACTTC. J is TRBJ2-7 and V is TRBV12-3 or TRBV12-4; 11 nucleotides align to TRBD2. The CDR3 is 15 residues long. The ends lost 6 bases at V and 3 bases at J; junction bases unmatched: 7.

CDR3 protein: CASSSSTRPSGELFF. CDR3 nucleotides: TGTGCCAGCAGCTCGTCGACTCGTCCGAGCGGGGAGCTGTTTTTT. The chain couples TRBV11-1 to TRBJ2-2; no definite D call. Germline V CDR1 and CDR2: SGHAT, FQDESV (reference sequence). Between the trimmed V and J ends, which lost 4 bases and 7 bases, there was a span of 16 bases. This CDR3 has 15 amino acids.

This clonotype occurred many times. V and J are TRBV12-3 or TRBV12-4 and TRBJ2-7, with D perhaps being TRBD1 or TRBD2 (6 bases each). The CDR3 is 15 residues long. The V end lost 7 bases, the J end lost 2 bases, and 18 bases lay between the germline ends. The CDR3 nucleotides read TGTGCCAGCACCTTAGGGGGGACAAACACCTACGAGCAGTACTTC. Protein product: CASTLGGTNTYEQYF.

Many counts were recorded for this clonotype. The CDR3 sequence is CASSVGQGIQETQYF. In nucleotides, the CDR3 is TGTGCCAGCAGCGTAGGCCAGGGGATTCAAGAGACCCAGTACTTC. V and J are TRBV9 and TRBJ2-5; maybe TRBD1 (6 bases). The germline V and J ends were trimmed by 0 bases and 2 bases, with 11 bases remaining between them. This CDR3 has 15 amino acids. Germline V gene sequence: CDR1 SGDLS, CDR2 YYNGEE.

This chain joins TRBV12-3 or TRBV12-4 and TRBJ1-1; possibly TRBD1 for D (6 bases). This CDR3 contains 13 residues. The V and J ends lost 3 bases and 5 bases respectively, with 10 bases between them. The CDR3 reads CASSFGGQTEAFF. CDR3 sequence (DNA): TGTGCCAGCAGTTTTGGGGGGCAGACTGAAGCTTTCTTT.

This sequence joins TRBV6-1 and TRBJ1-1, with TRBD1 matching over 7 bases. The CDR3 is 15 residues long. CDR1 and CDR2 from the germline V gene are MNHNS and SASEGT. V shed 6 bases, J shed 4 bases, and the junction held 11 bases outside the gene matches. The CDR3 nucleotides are TGTGCCAGCAGGGACAACCGACAGGGCGGCACTGAAGCTTTCTTT. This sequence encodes CASRDNRQGGTEAFF.

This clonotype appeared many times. The chain's CDR3 is CSVASRGRDSEQYF. The CDR3 coding sequence is TGCAGTGTCGCCTCGCGGGGGCGCGATTCGGAGCAGTACTTC. The chain links TRBV20-1 to TRBJ2-7; TRBD2 is a possible D gene (7 bases). V was pared by 7 bases and J by 7 bases, with 23 bases between. Germline loops: CDR1 DFQATT, CDR2 SNEGSKA (reference sequence). The CDR3 contains 14 residues.

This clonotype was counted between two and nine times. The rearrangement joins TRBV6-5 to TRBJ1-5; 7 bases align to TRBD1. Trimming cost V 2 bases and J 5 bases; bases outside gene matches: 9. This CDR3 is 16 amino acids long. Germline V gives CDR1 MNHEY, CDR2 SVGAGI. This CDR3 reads CASSYDREGWHQPQHF. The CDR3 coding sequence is TGTGCCAGCAGTTACGACAGGGAAGGTTGGCATCAGCCCCAGCATTTT.

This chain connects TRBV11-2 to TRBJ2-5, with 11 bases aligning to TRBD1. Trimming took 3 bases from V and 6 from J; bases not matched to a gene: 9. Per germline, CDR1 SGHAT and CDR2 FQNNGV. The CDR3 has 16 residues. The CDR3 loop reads CASSLGQGGSGKTQYF. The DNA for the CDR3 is TGTGCCAGCAGCTTGGGACAGGGGGGGTCAGGAAAGACCCAGTACTTC.

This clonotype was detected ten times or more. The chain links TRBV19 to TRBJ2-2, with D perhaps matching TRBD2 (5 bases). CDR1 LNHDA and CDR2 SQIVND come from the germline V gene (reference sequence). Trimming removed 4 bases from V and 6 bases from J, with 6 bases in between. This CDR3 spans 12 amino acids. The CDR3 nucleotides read TGTGCCAGTAGTACGCGGGCCGGGGAGCTGTTTTTT. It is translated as CASSTRAGELFF.

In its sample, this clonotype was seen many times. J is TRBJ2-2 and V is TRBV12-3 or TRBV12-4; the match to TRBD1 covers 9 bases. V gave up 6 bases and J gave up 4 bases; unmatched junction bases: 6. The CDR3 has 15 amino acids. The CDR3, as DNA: TGTGCCAGCAGACCTACAGGGGGCCTCACCGGGGAGCTGTTTTTT. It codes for CASRPTGGLTGELFF.

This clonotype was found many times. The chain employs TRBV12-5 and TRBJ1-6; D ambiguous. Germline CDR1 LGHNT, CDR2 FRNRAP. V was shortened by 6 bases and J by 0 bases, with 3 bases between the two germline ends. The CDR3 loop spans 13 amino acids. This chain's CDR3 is CASGPSYNSPLHF. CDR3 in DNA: TGTGCTAGTGGCCCCTCCTATAATTCACCCCTCCACTTT.

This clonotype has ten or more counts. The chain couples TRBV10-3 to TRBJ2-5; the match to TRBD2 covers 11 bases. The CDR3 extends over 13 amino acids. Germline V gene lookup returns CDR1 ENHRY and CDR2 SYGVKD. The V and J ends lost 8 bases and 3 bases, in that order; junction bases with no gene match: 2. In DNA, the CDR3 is TGTGCCATCCAACTAGCGGGGGAAGAGACCCAGTACTTC. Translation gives CAIQLAGEETQYF.